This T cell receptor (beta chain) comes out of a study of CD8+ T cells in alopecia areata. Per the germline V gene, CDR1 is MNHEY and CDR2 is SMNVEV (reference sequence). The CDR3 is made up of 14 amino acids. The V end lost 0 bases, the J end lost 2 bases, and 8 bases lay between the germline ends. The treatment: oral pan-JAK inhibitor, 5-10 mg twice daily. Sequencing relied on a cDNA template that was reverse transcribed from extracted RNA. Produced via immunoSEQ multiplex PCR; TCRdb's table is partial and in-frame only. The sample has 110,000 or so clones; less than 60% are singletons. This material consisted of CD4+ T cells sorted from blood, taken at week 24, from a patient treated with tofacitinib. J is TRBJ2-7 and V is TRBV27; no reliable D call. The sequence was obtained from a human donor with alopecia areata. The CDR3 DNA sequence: TGTGCCAGCAGTTTATCAGGGTTCCCCTACGAGCAGTACTTC. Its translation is CASSLSGFPYEQYF.